A single sample is the source of the 2 T cell receptor beta chains below, sequenced in a study of tumor-infiltrating lymphocytes in primary liver carcinoma. Production of TCR beta cDNA used roughly 500 ng total RNA together with a constant-region primer. Libraries for TCR beta were built through three nested multiplex PCR rounds, which together made up a slightly modified ARM-PCR procedure. Forward primers for TRBV1-TRBV30 and a C-beta reverse primer served the first two PCR rounds, at approximately 10 cycles each. TCRdb re-derived calls from the multiplex PCR reads in MiXCR, one entry per CDR3 protein. The table has fewer than 70,000 distinct CDR3 sequences, about two thirds seen once. Both RNA and DNA were isolated together from around 20-30 mg of bulk tissue that had not been sorted. The sample taken for sequencing was liver tumor tissue from sampling region 2. The subset is: tumor region T2, inferior pole. These receptors all come from a man between 35 and 55 years old with primary liver carcinoma and hepatitis B virus infection.

As regards this clonotype: The junction differs from germline at one of its ends, possibly a read error. The J gene is TRBJ2-2, the V gene TRBV10-3, with 7 bases lining up with TRBD1. Germline CDR1 is ENHRY and CDR2 is SYGVKD. The CDR3 sequence is 16 residues long. The CDR3 sequence: CAIMGTEGENTGELFF. As DNA, the CDR3 is TGTGCTATCATGGGGACAGAAGGTGAGAACACCGGGGAGCTGTTTTTT.

About this clonotype: An end of the junction does not agree with germline; a read error may underlie this. V usage is TRBV29-1 and J usage is TRBJ1-1; TRBD1 might be the D (5 bases). Germline loops: CDR1 SQVTM, CDR2 ANQGSEA. The CDR3 loop spans 15 amino acids. The CDR3 is CSVGPGWGMVAEVFF. CDR3 sequence (DNA): TGTAGCGTTGGTCCAGGGTGGGGTATGGTCGCTGAAGTTTTCTTT.